Included here is one TCR beta chain sequence, with context. Antigen unknown. One junction end disagrees with the germline gene, perhaps due to a read error. This specimen belongs to a study of cytomegalovirus exposure and HLA in healthy donors. Looking at the study overall: HLA-typed donors were the source of around 77 million unique TCRs held in an early data release.

Amplification used 60 Vbeta primers and 13 Jbeta primers. The assay was immunoSEQ multiplex PCR, and TCRdb's table has in-frame clones only and misses some. Altogether 150,000 to 200,000 clones are present, 60% to 80% being singletons, with the ten largest covering 11%. Germline V gene sequence: CDR1 SEHNR, CDR2 FQNEAQ (reference sequence). The CDR3 has 16 amino acids. Overall study results and limits: With later analysis, a missense DCLRE1C variant became linked to TCR beta V- and J-gene trimming. There were some V segments, including TRBV6-2 and TRBV6-3, excluded as indistinguishable. Accurate prediction of HLA-A and HLA-B alleles (for most subjects) was reportedly achieved from TCR beta sequences.

This clonotype was sampled from a man aged 18 to 29 in good health and CMV-seropositive. V gene TRBV7-9 combines with J gene TRBJ1-1; 10 bases are shared with TRBD1. The sequencing sample was made of PBMCs. The CDR3, as DNA: TGTTCCAGCAGCTTAGGGACAGGGGCCGGCTATACTGAAGCTTTCTTT. The encoded protein is CSSSLGTGAGYTEAFF.